A single sample gave rise to the 32 T cell receptor beta chains below, sequenced in a study of blood T cell repertoires in COVID-19. Here immunoSEQ multiplex PCR was the method, and the copy in TCRdb shows in-frame clones only, minus some. The profile shows 50,000 to 75,000 clones, less than 80% of them singletons. Sequencing was done on a sample of peripheral blood. The receptors derive from a man aged 55 to 69 with acute or convalescent COVID-19.

The rearrangement uses TRBV28 and TRBJ1-4, with TRBD1 matching 10 bases. Germline assignment: CDR1 MDHEN and CDR2 SYDVKM. The CDR3 has 14 amino acids. The V and J ends lost 10 bases and 8 bases, in that order; junction bases with no gene match: 10. In DNA, the CDR3 is TGTGCCACCTCCGGGACAGGGGTTTTCGAAAAACTGTTTTTT. Its translation: CATSGTGVFEKLFF.

The genes are TRBV28 and TRBJ1-1; 9 bases line up with TRBD1. CDR3 size: 15 residues. Germline loops: CDR1 MDHEN, CDR2 SYDVKM. V was pared by 4 bases and J by 7 bases, with 10 bases of the junction left unmatched. CDR3 sequence: CASSYGTGSVGEAFF. The CDR3 DNA sequence: TGTGCCAGCAGTTACGGGACAGGGTCGGTGGGTGAAGCTTTCTTT.

The chain employs TRBV2 and TRBJ2-7, with a possible D match to TRBD1 (5 bases). CDR3 length: 15 amino acids. Between the trimmed V and J ends, which lost 5 bases and 2 bases, there was a span of 16 bases. Germline values: CDR1 SNHLY, CDR2 FYNNEI. CDR3 nucleotide sequence: TGTGCCAGCAGTCTCTCCCCGGCAGGGACCTACGAGCAGTACTTC. Its protein product is CASSLSPAGTYEQYF.

The chain links TRBV5-4 to TRBJ2-7; TRBD1 matches at 10 bases. Germline V gene data show CDR1 as SGHNT and CDR2 as YYREEE (reference sequence). V dropped 4 bases and J dropped 4; count of bases not matched to a gene: 11. The CDR3 spans 16 residues. The CDR3 is CASSHKGQGEKYEQYF. The CDR3 region has the DNA TGTGCCAGCAGCCACAAAGGACAGGGGGAAAAATACGAGCAGTACTTC.

The rearrangement links TRBV7-6 to TRBJ2-1, with TRBD2 identical over 7 bases. Per the germline V gene, CDR1 is SGHVS and CDR2 is FNYEAQ. V gave up 1 base and J gave up 6 bases; unmatched junction bases: 9. This CDR3 is built from 16 residues. The CDR3 is CASSLESSGVPNEQFF. The CDR3 nucleotides are TGTGCCAGCAGCTTAGAGTCTAGCGGCGTTCCCAATGAGCAGTTCTTC.

Worth noting for this clone: This clone may be a read error of a much larger clone one base away. The sample contains more than one DNA sequence encoding this CDR3. This chain uses TRBV7-9 with TRBJ1-1; D is undetermined. Germline V gene sequence: CDR1 SEHNR, CDR2 FQNEAQ (reference sequence). The length of the CDR3 is 13 residues. V shed 2 bases and J shed 1 base, with 5 bases lying between them. The CDR3 coding sequence is TGTGCCAGCAGCTTATACAAGAACACTGAAGCTTTCTTT. It yields the protein CASSLYKNTEAFF.

This chain uses TRBV7-3 with TRBJ1-1, with a tentative D call TRBD1 (5 bases). The V and J ends lost 2 bases and 0 bases respectively, with 7 bases between them. CDR1 and CDR2 (germline): SGHTA, FQGTGA. The CDR3 has 14 residues. The CDR3 sequence is CASSLQGMNTEAFF. The CDR3 coding sequence is TGTGCCAGCAGCTTACAGGGCATGAACACTGAAGCTTTCTTT. Complete variable domain (other parts from reference TRBV7-3 and TRBJ1-1): GAGVSQTPSNKVTEKGKYVELRCDPISGHTALYWYRQSLGQGPEFLIYFQGTGAADDSGLPNDRFFAVRPEGSVSTLKIQRTERGDSAVYLCASSLQGMNTEAFFGQGTRLTVV.

The V call is TRBV3-1 (or the pseudogene TRBV3-2), the J call TRBJ2-2, with unresolved D. The CDR3 spans 14 residues. V was shortened by 4 bases and J by 6 bases, with 12 bases between the two germline ends. The germline V gene encodes CDR1 LGHDT and CDR2 YNNKEL (reference sequence). Written as DNA, the CDR3 is TGTGCCAGCAGCCTACTATCGGGTCCCGGGGAGCTGTTTTTT. Residues: CASSLLSGPGELFF.

CDR3 DNA: TGTGCCAGCAGCGCCTGGACAGGGCGCAATCAGCCCCAGCATTTT. It specifies CASSAWTGRNQPQHF. The chain is built from TRBV7-2 and TRBJ1-5; 8 bases line up with TRBD1. Trimming took 5 bases from V and 2 from J; bases not matched to a gene: 5. The CDR3 loop spans 15 amino acids. CDR1 is SGHTA and CDR2 is FQGNSA in the germline V gene.

V gene TRBV7-2 combines with J gene TRBJ2-1, with TRBD1 matching 7 bases. This CDR3 is 13 amino acids long. Germline V lookup: CDR1 SGHTA, CDR2 FQGNSA. The V segment lost 5 bases and the J segment 8 bases; nucleotides outside the gene matches: 6. CDR3 region: CASSQKGAHEQFF. CDR3 in DNA: TGTGCCAGCAGCCAAAAGGGGGCGCATGAGCAGTTCTTC. The full variable domain, rest sourced from reference TRBV7-2 and TRBJ2-1, is GAGVSQSPSNKVTEKGKDVELRCDPISGHTALYWYRQSLGQGLEFLIYFQGNSAPDKSGLPSDRFSAERTGGSVSTLTIQRTQQEDSAVYLCASSQKGAHEQFFGPGTRLTVL.

This chain connects TRBV5-1 to TRBJ2-4; 10 bases are a match to TRBD1. The CDR3 has 15 residues. V was pared by 0 bases and J by 5 bases, with 2 bases of the junction left unmatched. The germline CDR1 and CDR2 sequences are SGHRS and YFSETQ. The DNA for the CDR3 is TGCGCCAGCAGCTTGGGGGACAGGGGCGAAAACATTCAGTACTTC. It translates to CASSLGDRGENIQYF.

This clone appeared a single time. The chain uses TRBV28 and TRBJ2-7, with D possibly TRBD2 on 6 matching bases. Germline CDR1 reads MDHEN; CDR2 reads SYDVKM. With 3 bases removed from V and 2 bases from J, the gap between germline ends came to 14 bases. The CDR3 length is 15 residues. The CDR3 DNA reads as TGTGCCAGCAGTTTTCCCCTCCGGGGGACCTACGAGCAGTACTTC. Its protein product is CASSFPLRGTYEQYF.

V gene TRBV24-1 combines with J gene TRBJ1-1; weak D call: TRBD1 (5 bases). Trimming left V 4 bases short and J 11 bases short, with 25 bases between. Germline lookup yields CDR1 KGHDR and CDR2 SFDVKD. This CDR3 has 16 residues. As DNA, the CDR3 is TGTGCCACCAGTGACGCGGGGCGGGGCGGGATAGAGGCGGCTTTCTTT. Its translation: CATSDAGRGGIEAAFF.

This chain uses TRBV7-3 with TRBJ2-3; TRBD2 aligns across 9 bases. The germline gives CDR1 SGHTA, CDR2 FQGTGA. With 4 bases clipped from V and 6 bases from J, the junction kept 11 bases outside the gene matches. This CDR3 contains 16 residues. The CDR3 region has the DNA TGTGCCAGCAGCTCCGGGGTAGCGGGAGCAACTGATACGCAGTATTTT. This encodes CASSSGVAGATDTQYF.

This chain connects TRBV3-1 (or the pseudogene TRBV3-2) to TRBJ2-2, with a weak D call TRBD2 (6 bases). The germline CDR1 and CDR2 sequences are LGHDT and YNNKEL (reference sequence). Trimming took off 1 base at V and 1 base at J, with 10 bases between the two ends. This CDR3 is 16 amino acids long. In DNA, the CDR3 is TGTGCCAGCAGCCAAGTTCCTAGCGAGAACACCGGGGAGCTGTTTTTT. Translating it yields CASSQVPSENTGELFF.

The genes are TRBV2 and TRBJ1-6; no reliable D call. The CDR3 sequence is 14 residues long. Between the trimmed V and J ends, which lost 1 base and 10 bases, there was a span of 11 bases. Germline CDR1 is SNHLY and CDR2 is FYNNEI. Here the CDR3 DNA reads TGTGCCAGCAGTGAAGGGTCAGGTCAATCACCCCTCCACTTT. It translates to CASSEGSGQSPLHF.

The chain employs TRBV19 and TRBJ1-2, with D perhaps matching TRBD1 (5 bases). The germline gives CDR1 LNHDA, CDR2 SQIVND (reference sequence). The CDR3 contains 15 residues. V lost 8 bases and J 3 bases, leaving 19 bases between the germline ends. As DNA, the CDR3 is TGTGCCAGTCGTCCAGGGTACGTTTGGGACTATGGCTACACCTTC. Amino acid sequence: CASRPGYVWDYGYTF.

The V call is TRBV15, the J call TRBJ1-2; no definite D call. Per the germline V gene, CDR1 is LNHNV and CDR2 is YYDKDF (reference sequence). Trimming left V 1 base short and J 6 bases short, with 15 bases between. The CDR3 is made up of 15 amino acids. The chain's CDR3 is CATSRGGAGRHGYTF. The CDR3 coding sequence is TGTGCCACCAGCAGAGGCGGAGCGGGGAGGCATGGCTACACCTTC. The variable domain in full, completed from reference TRBV15 and TRBJ1-2, reads DAMVIQNPRYQVTQFGKPVTLSCSQTLNHNVMYWYQQKSSQAPKLLFHYYDKDFNNEADTPDNFQSRRPNTSFCFLDIRSPGLGDTAMYLCATSRGGAGRHGYTFGSGTRLTVV.

The V gene is TRBV7-8, the J gene TRBJ2-7; the match to TRBD1 covers 9 bases. The J segment lost 11 bases and the V segment lost 5 bases, leaving 13 bases of the junction unmatched. Per the germline V gene, CDR1 is SGHVS and CDR2 is FQNEAQ. CDR3 size: 14 residues. CDR3 in amino acids: CASSAFTRDREEYF. CDR3 coding DNA: TGTGCCAGCAGCGCATTTACCCGGGACAGGGAAGAGTACTTC.

The chain links TRBV18 to TRBJ1-1, with D possibly being TRBD1 (6 bases). The CDR3 is made up of 14 amino acids. Trimming removed 4 bases from V and 0 bases from J, with 9 bases in between. In germline, CDR1 is KGHSH, CDR2 LQKENI. The CDR3 here is CASSRDILNTEAFF. CDR3 DNA sequence: TGTGCCAGCTCACGGGACATCCTGAACACTGAAGCTTTCTTT. Drawing the rest from reference TRBV18 and TRBJ1-1, the complete variable domain is NAGVMQNPRHLVRRRGQEARLRCSPMKGHSHVYWYRQLPEEGLKFMVYLQKENIIDESGMPKERFSAEFPKEGPSILRIQQVVRGDSAAYFCASSRDILNTEAFFGQGTRLTVV.

The chain combines TRBV9 with TRBJ2-7; TRBD1 matches 7 bases. This CDR3 has 13 amino acids. The ends lost 4 bases at V and 2 bases at J; junction bases unmatched: 3. The germline gives CDR1 SGDLS, CDR2 YYNGEE. The CDR3 protein is CASSIGQAYEQYF. The CDR3 bases are TGTGCCAGCAGCATAGGACAGGCCTACGAGCAGTACTTC.

The chain couples TRBV27 to TRBJ2-2, with 11 bases lining up with TRBD1. Germline V CDR1 and CDR2: MNHEY, SMNVEV (reference sequence). The CDR3 totals 16 residues. After removal of 4 bases from V and 5 bases from J, the junction contained 6 bases not matched to a gene. The CDR3 region is CASSSPGTGGTGELFF. The CDR3 region has the DNA TGTGCCAGCAGTTCACCCGGGACAGGGGGAACCGGGGAGCTGTTTTTT.

CDR3: CASSLGLFNTEAFF. CDR3 DNA: TGTGCCAGCAGTCTCGGACTTTTTAACACTGAAGCTTTCTTT. The V call is TRBV27, the J call TRBJ1-1; no firm D call. Germline V gene data show CDR1 as MNHEY and CDR2 as SMNVEV (reference sequence). The length of the CDR3 is 14 residues. The V and J ends lost 5 bases and 2 bases respectively, with 12 bases between them.

The chain combines TRBV7-2 with TRBJ1-1; D might be TRBD1 (6 bases). Germline V gene data show CDR1 as SGHTA and CDR2 as FQGNSA. V dropped 1 base and J dropped 1 base, with 10 bases sitting between them. This CDR3 has 15 amino acids. The chain's CDR3 is CASSLGDRRNTEAFF. As DNA, the CDR3 is TGTGCCAGCAGCTTAGGAGACAGGAGGAACACTGAAGCTTTCTTT. Filled out from reference TRBV7-2 and TRBJ1-1, the complete variable domain reads GAGVSQSPSNKVTEKGKDVELRCDPISGHTALYWYRQSLGQGLEFLIYFQGNSAPDKSGLPSDRFSAERTGGSVSTLTIQRTQQEDSAVYLCASSLGDRRNTEAFFGQGTRLTVV.

This clone has a handful of counts. The chain has TRBV3-1 (or the pseudogene TRBV3-2) and TRBJ2-7; a possible D gene is TRBD1 (7 bases). CDR1 and CDR2 (germline): LGHDT, YNNKEL (reference sequence). V was shortened by 0 bases and J by 9 bases, with 21 bases between the two germline ends. This CDR3 has 16 residues. For the CDR3, the DNA is TGTGCCAGCAGCCAAGAGCTGGGCAGGGGGGAAAAGAGGCAGTACTTC. This encodes CASSQELGRGEKRQYF.

J is TRBJ1-2 and V is TRBV5-1; D is ambiguous. The CDR3 is 14 residues long. Trimming took 3 bases from V and 5 from J, leaving 14 bases between them. Germline V gives CDR1 SGHRS, CDR2 YFSETQ. CDR3: CASSSGFLGYGYTF. As DNA, the CDR3 is TGCGCCAGCAGCTCCGGATTCCTCGGGTATGGCTACACCTTC.

This clone has just a few counts. This sequence joins TRBV18 and TRBJ1-1; 9 positions agree with TRBD1. The germline V gene has CDR1 KGHSH and CDR2 LQKENI. This CDR3 region has 15 residues. V was clipped by 5 bases and J by 1 base; unmatched bases: 5. This chain's CDR3 is CASSTATGGNTEAFF. The CDR3 DNA reads TGTGCCAGCTCAACCGCGACAGGGGGGAACACTGAAGCTTTCTTT.

The V gene is TRBV3-1 (or the pseudogene TRBV3-2), the J gene TRBJ1-2; a possible D gene is TRBD1 (5 bases). The CDR3 loop spans 16 amino acids. V lost 2 bases, J lost 0 bases, and 13 bases lay in between. In germline, CDR1 is LGHDT, CDR2 YNNKEL (reference sequence). The CDR3 sequence is CASSQSLTAPNYGYTF. CDR3 nucleotide sequence: TGTGCCAGCAGCCAAAGCCTGACAGCGCCTAACTATGGCTACACCTTC.

In nucleotides, the CDR3 is TGTGCCAGCAGTGAGTTAGCGCGAACCGGGGAGCTGTTTTTT. It encodes CASSELARTGELFF. The chain has TRBV6-1 and TRBJ2-2; possibly TRBD2 for D (5 bases). The CDR3 totals 14 residues. Between the trimmed V and J ends, which lost 3 bases and 5 bases, there was a span of 10 bases. Germline-derived CDR1 and CDR2 are MNHNS and SASEGT.

In its sample, this clone was seen once. This chain connects TRBV5-1 to TRBJ2-2, with TRBD2 matching 7 bases. Trimming cost V 0 bases and J 1 base; bases outside gene matches: 3. Germline V gene lookup returns CDR1 SGHRS and CDR2 YFSETQ. The CDR3 spans 16 residues. The DNA of the CDR3 is TGCGCCAGCAGCTTGGTGGGGGGGTTGAACACCGGGGAGCTGTTTTTT. It codes for CASSLVGGLNTGELFF.

This clone is a singleton in its sample. The rearrangement uses TRBV4-2 and TRBJ2-7, with 9 bases aligning to TRBD1. CDR1 LGHNA and CDR2 YNFKEQ come from the germline V gene. This CDR3 comprises 15 residues. The J segment lost 3 bases and the V segment lost 3 bases, leaving 6 bases of the junction unmatched. CDR3 DNA: TGTGCCAGCAGCCAGAGGACAGGGGCAAACTACGAGCAGTACTTC. Its translation is CASSQRTGANYEQYF.

V usage is TRBV10-3 and J usage is TRBJ2-1; D is ambiguous. Germline assignment: CDR1 ENHRY and CDR2 SYGVKD. V shed 8 bases and J shed 0 bases, with 8 bases lying between them. The CDR3 has 13 residues. The CDR3 DNA reads TGTGCCATCCGTCCCTCCTCCTACAATGAGCAGTTCTTC. It is translated as CAIRPSSYNEQFF.